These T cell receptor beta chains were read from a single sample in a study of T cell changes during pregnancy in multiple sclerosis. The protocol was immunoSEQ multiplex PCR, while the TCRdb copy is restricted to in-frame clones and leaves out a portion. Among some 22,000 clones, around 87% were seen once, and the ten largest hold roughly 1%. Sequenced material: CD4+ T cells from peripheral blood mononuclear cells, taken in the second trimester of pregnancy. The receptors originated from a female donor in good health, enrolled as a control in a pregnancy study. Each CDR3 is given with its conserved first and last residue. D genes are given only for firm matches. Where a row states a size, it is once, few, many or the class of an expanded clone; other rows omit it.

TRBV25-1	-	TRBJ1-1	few	CASSEWSINMNTEAFF	TGTGCCAGCAGTGAATGGTCGATAAACATGAACACTGAAGCTTTCTTT
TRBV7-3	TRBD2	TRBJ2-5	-	CASSPSRAGVETQYF	TGTGCCAGCAGCCCCAGCCGAGCGGGAGTAGAGACCCAGTACTTC
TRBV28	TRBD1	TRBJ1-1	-	CASSYRGLKAFF	TGTGCCAGCAGCTACAGGGGGCTGAAAGCTTTCTTT
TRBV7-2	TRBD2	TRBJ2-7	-	CASSRGGQAYEQYF	TGTGCCAGCAGCCGGGGGGGGCAGGCCTACGAGCAGTACTTC
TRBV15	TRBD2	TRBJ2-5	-	CATSREGGSRRETQYF	TGTGCCACCAGCAGAGAAGGCGGGAGCCGGAGAGAGACCCAGTACTTC
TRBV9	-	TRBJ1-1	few	CASSVAAQLNTEAFF	TGTGCCAGCAGCGTAGCCGCACAGTTGAACACTGAAGCTTTCTTT
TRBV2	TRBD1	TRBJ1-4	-	CASSADRGATNEKLFF	TGTGCCAGCAGTGCCGACAGGGGCGCAACTAATGAAAAACTGTTTTTT
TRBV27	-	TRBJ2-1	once	CASSFRKVIYEDNEQFF	TGTGCCAGCAGTTTCCGGAAGGTCATATACGAGGACAATGAGCAGTTCTTC
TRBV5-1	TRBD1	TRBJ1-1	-	CASSSDPGQGTEAFF	TGCGCCAGCAGCTCGGATCCTGGACAGGGTACTGAAGCTTTCTTT
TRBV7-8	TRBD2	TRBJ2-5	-	CASSFGPAGGNQETQYF	TGTGCCAGCAGCTTCGGGCCAGCGGGGGGGAACCAAGAGACCCAGTACTTC
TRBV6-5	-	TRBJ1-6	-	CASRPGLGNSPLHF	TGTGCCAGCAGGCCTGGGCTGGGTAATTCACCCCTCCACTTT
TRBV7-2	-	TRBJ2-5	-	CASSLVGGGSQGAQYF	TGTGCCAGCAGCTTAGTTGGCGGGGGGTCCCAGGGGGCCCAGTACTTC
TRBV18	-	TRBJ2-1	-	CASSLRRDEQFF	TGTGCCAGCTCACTCCGCCGGGATGAGCAGTTCTTC
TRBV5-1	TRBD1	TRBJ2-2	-	CASSSGQPNTGELFF	TGCGCCAGCAGCTCGGGACAGCCGAACACCGGGGAGCTGTTTTTT
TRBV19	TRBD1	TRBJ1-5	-	CASSHTNRGGPGTRNQPQHF	TGTGCCAGTAGTCACACAAACCGAGGGGGCCCCGGGACAAGGAATCAGCCCCAGCATTTT
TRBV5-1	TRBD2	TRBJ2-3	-	CASSPLLAGGDTQYF	TGCGCCAGCAGCCCCTTACTAGCGGGGGGGGATACGCAGTATTTT
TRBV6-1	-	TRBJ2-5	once	CASSEQAQETQYF	TGTGCCAGCAGTGAACAGGCTCAAGAGACCCAGTACTTC
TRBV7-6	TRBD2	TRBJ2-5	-	CASSRGAGGPETQYF	TGTGCCAGCAGCCGTGGGGCGGGAGGGCCAGAGACCCAGTACTTC
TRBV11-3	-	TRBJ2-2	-	CASSLVPVGELFF	TGTGCCAGCAGCTTAGTCCCGGTCGGGGAGCTGTTTTTT
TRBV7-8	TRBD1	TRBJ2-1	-	CASSPPTGVVNEQFF	TGTGCCAGCAGCCCGCCGACAGGGGTAGTCAATGAGCAGTTCTTC
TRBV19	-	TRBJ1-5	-	CASTRVGGADNQPQHF	TGTGCCAGCACTCGGGTGGGGGGGGCGGACAATCAGCCCCAGCATTTT
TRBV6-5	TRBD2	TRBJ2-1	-	CASSYVASGNNEQFF	TGTGCCAGCAGTTACGTTGCTAGCGGAAACAATGAGCAGTTCTTC
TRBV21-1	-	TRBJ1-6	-	CASSKVSRGSYNSPLHF	TGTGCCAGCAGCAAAGTATCCAGGGGGTCCTATAATTCACCCCTCCACTTT
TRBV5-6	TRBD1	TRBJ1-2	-	CASSQGDRVFNGYTF	TGTGCCAGCAGCCAGGGGGACAGGGTGTTTAATGGCTACACCTTC
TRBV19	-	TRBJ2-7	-	CASTRGGAYEQYF	TGTGCCAGTACTCGAGGCGGAGCCTACGAGCAGTACTTC
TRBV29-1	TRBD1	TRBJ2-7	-	CSARDRVGGYEQYF	TGCAGCGCCCGGGACAGGGTAGGGGGATACGAGCAGTACTTC
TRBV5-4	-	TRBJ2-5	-	CASSLVGPGRQETQYF	TGTGCCAGCAGCTTGGTTGGTCCAGGGAGGCAAGAGACCCAGTACTTC
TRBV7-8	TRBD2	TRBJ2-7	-	CASSQLAGPLPYEQYF	TGTGCCAGCAGCCAACTAGCGGGCCCCCTTCCCTACGAGCAGTACTTC
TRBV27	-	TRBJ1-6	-	CASTQGLKPLHF	TGTGCCAGCACCCAGGGTCTTAAACCCCTCCACTTT